What follows are 11 T cell receptor beta chains derived from one specimen sequenced in a study of persistence of HIV-infected CD4 T cells. Nonspecific anti-CD3/anti-CD28 bead stimulation represents the broad CD4+ T cell repertoire. Sorting of responding CD4+ T cells relied on upregulated CD40 ligand together with CD69. These TCRs are of unknown antigen specificity. The immunoSEQ assay was version 4, run in survey mode. Using immunoSEQ multiplex PCR, the repertoire was profiled, and TCRdb retains in-frame clones only, with some absent. The sample yields 40,000 to 55,000 clones, approximately 90% seen once. The specimen comprised CD4+ T cells sorted from PBMCs after roughly 18-hour stimulation, sampled from a patient who received antiretroviral therapy. The receptors stem from an adult woman with HIV who was CMV-seropositive.

The chain carries TRBV7-2 and TRBJ1-1; no firm D call. From germline, CDR1 is SGHTA and CDR2 FQGNSA. V lost 6 bases, J lost 6 bases, and 17 bases lay in between. This CDR3 has 14 amino acids. The CDR3 is CASSQDGVVAEAFF. The CDR3 region has the DNA TGTGCCAGCAGTCAAGACGGAGTTGTCGCTGAAGCTTTCTTT.

V and J are TRBV25-1 and TRBJ1-1; D gene ambiguous. Per the germline V gene, CDR1 is MGHDK and CDR2 is SYGVNS. Trimming pared 1 base from V and 1 base from J, leaving 10 bases between. The CDR3 contains 15 residues. The CDR3 nucleotides read TGTGCCAGCAGTGAATTGGCATTAGGGAACACTGAAGCTTTCTTT. Translating gives CASSELALGNTEAFF. Full variable domain (missing parts from reference TRBV25-1 and TRBJ1-1): EADIYQTPRYLVIGTGKKITLECSQTMGHDKMYWYQQDPGMELHLIHYSYGVNSTEKGDLSSESTVSRIRTEHFPLTLESARPSHTSQYLCASSELALGNTEAFFGQGTRLTVV.

The rearrangement uses TRBV7-8 and TRBJ2-2, with D perhaps matching TRBD2 (7 bases). The CDR3 is 17 residues long. V was pared by 5 bases and J by 6 bases, with 22 bases between. Germline lookup yields CDR1 SGHVS and CDR2 FQNEAQ. CDR3 coding DNA: TGTGCCAGCAGCCATCCTGGGGGGGCGCTGGGATCCGGGGAGCTGTTTTTT. It is translated as CASSHPGGALGSGELFF.

This clone was counted once. The chain links TRBV5-1 to TRBJ1-5; no clear D gene. The CDR3 sequence is 14 residues long. V gave up 6 bases and J gave up 6 bases, with 16 bases separating them. CDR1 is SGHRS, CDR2 YFSETQ, per germline. The CDR3 loop reads CASTIWVISQPQHF. In DNA, the CDR3 is TGCGCCAGCACCATCTGGGTAATTTCTCAGCCCCAGCATTTT. The variable domain in full, completed from reference TRBV5-1 and TRBJ1-5, reads KAGVTQTPRYLIKTRGQQVTLSCSPISGHRSVSWYQQTPGQGLQFLFEYFSETQRNKGNFPGRFSGRQFSNSRSEMNVSTLELGDSALYLCASTIWVISQPQHFGDGTRLSIL.

This rearrangement joins TRBV2 to TRBJ2-7, with a tentative D call TRBD2 (5 bases). Trimming removed 6 bases at V and 4 bases at J, with 16 bases between. From germline, CDR1 is SNHLY and CDR2 FYNNEI. The CDR3 runs to 14 residues. CDR3 sequence (DNA): TGTGCCAGCAGCCTCATTGTCAGCGGTTACGAGCAGTACTTC. Translating it yields CASSLIVSGYEQYF.

The CDR3 reads CASRMTGGSGYTF. CDR3 DNA sequence: TGTGCCAGTAGAATGACAGGGGGCTCTGGCTACACCTTC. The chain combines TRBV19 with TRBJ1-2, with TRBD1 matching over 10 bases. CDR1 LNHDA and CDR2 SQIVND come from the germline V gene (reference sequence). CDR3 size: 13 residues. Trimming at V came to 6 bases and at J to 7 bases, leaving 5 bases not matched to a gene.

The chain links TRBV14 to TRBJ2-7; D is tentatively TRBD1 or TRBD2 (5 bases each). CDR3 length equals 15 residues. Germline V gene lookup returns CDR1 SGHDN and CDR2 FVKESK. Trimming removed 2 bases at V and 3 bases at J, with 14 bases between. Written as DNA, the CDR3 is TGTGCCAGCAGCCAATCGGGTAGGGGAGTCTACGAGCAGTACTTC. Translated: CASSQSGRGVYEQYF.

The CDR3 loop reads CASSLASSGNTIYF. The DNA for the CDR3 is TGCGCCAGCAGTCTGGCGAGCTCTGGAAACACCATATATTTT. This chain connects TRBV5-1 to TRBJ1-3; D gene unclear. The CDR3 runs to 14 residues. Trimming removed 5 bases at V and 0 bases at J, with 9 bases between. CDR1 is SGHRS and CDR2 is YFSETQ in the germline V gene. Full variable domain (outside the CDR3, taken from reference TRBV5-1 and TRBJ1-3): KAGVTQTPRYLIKTRGQQVTLSCSPISGHRSVSWYQQTPGQGLQFLFEYFSETQRNKGNFPGRFSGRQFSNSRSEMNVSTLELGDSALYLCASSLASSGNTIYFGEGSWLTVV.

The chain is built from TRBV10-3 and TRBJ2-2, with 8 bases identical to TRBD1. Germline V gene lookup returns CDR1 ENHRY and CDR2 SYGVKD. This CDR3 is built from 14 residues. With V trimmed by 2 bases and J by 6 bases, 2 bases remained unmatched. The CDR3 loop reads CAISELDRAGELFF. The CDR3 bases are TGTGCCATCAGTGAGCTGGACAGGGCCGGGGAGCTGTTTTTT.

The chain uses TRBV5-1 and TRBJ2-5; 10 nucleotides match TRBD1. The CDR3 is made up of 13 amino acids. Germline V gene sequence: CDR1 SGHRS, CDR2 YFSETQ. The J segment lost 5 bases and the V segment lost 4 bases, leaving 2 bases of the junction unmatched. CDR3 residues: CASSRQGAETQYF. In nucleotides, the CDR3 is TGCGCCAGCAGCCGACAGGGGGCTGAGACCCAGTACTTC.

J is TRBJ2-2 and V is TRBV6-5, with D perhaps matching TRBD1 (6 bases). V was shortened by 6 bases and J by 3 bases, with 14 bases between the two germline ends. This CDR3 is 15 amino acids long. Germline loops: CDR1 MNHEY, CDR2 SVGAGI. The CDR3 spells CASSRDTTYTGELFF. In DNA, the CDR3 is TGTGCCAGCAGCCGGGACACCACATACACCGGGGAGCTGTTTTTT.